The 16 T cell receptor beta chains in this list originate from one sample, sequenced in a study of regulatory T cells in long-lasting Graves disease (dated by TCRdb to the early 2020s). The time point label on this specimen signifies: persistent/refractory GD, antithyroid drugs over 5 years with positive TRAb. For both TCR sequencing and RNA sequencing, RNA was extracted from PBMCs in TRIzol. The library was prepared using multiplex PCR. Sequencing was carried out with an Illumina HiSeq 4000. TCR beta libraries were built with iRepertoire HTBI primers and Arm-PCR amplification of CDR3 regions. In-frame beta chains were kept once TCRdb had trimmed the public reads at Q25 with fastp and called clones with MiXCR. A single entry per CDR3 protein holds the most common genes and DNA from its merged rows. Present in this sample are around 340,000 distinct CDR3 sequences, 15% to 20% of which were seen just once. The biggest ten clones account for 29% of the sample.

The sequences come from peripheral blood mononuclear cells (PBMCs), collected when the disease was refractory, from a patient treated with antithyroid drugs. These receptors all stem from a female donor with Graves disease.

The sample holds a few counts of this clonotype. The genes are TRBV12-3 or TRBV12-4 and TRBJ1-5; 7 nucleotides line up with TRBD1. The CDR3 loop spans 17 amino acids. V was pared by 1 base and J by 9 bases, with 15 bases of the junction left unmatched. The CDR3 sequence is CASSLGLAGGPLGPQHF. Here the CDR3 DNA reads TGTGCCAGCAGTTTAGGGTTGGCAGGGGGTCCCTTAGGGCCCCAGCATTTT.

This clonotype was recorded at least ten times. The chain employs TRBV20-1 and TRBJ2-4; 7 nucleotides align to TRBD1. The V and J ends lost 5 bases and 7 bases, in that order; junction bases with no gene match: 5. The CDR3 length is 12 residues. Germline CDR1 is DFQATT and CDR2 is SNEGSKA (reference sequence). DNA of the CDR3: TGCAGTGCTGCGACAGGGTGGAACATTCAGTACTTC. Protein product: CSAATGWNIQYF.

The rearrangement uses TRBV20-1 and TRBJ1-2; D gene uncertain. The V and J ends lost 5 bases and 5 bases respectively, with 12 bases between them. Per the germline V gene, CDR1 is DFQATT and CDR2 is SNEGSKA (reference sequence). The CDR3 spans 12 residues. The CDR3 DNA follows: TGCAGTGCTTTCGAAGAGCCGTATGGCTACACCTTC. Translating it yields CSAFEEPYGYTF.

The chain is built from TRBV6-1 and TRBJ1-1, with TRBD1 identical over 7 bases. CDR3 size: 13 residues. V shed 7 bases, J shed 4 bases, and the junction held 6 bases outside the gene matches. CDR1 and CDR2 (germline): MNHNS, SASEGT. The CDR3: CASTKTGFTEAFF. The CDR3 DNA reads TGTGCCAGCACTAAGACAGGGTTCACTGAAGCTTTCTTT.

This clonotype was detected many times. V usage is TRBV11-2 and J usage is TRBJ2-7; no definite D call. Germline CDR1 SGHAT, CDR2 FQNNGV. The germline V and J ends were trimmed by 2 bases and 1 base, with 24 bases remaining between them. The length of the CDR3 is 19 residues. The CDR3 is CASSLTLDSPMPPSYEQYF. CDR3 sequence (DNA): TGTGCCAGCAGCTTAACCCTCGACTCTCCTATGCCCCCTTCCTACGAGCAGTACTTC.

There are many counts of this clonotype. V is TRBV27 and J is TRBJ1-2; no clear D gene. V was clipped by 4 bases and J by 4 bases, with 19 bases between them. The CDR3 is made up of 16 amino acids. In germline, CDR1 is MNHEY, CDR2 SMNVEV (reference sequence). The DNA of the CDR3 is TGTGCCAGCAGTTCCAATAAGCTAACGTGGAGCTATGGCTACACCTTC. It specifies CASSSNKLTWSYGYTF.

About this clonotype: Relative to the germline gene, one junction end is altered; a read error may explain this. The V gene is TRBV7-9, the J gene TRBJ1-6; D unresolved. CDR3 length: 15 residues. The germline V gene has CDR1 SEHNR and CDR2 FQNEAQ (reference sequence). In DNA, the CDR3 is TGTGCCAGCAGCTTAGGAGGTACAGTCTCTTCACCCCCCCACTTT. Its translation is CASSLGGTVSSPPHF.

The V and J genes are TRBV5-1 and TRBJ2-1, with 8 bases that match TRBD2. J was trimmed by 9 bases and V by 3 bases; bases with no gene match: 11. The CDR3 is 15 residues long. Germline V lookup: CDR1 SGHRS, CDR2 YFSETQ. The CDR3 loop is CASSSSGPAYVEQFF. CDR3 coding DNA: TGCGCCAGCAGCTCTAGCGGGCCTGCTTATGTTGAGCAGTTCTTC.

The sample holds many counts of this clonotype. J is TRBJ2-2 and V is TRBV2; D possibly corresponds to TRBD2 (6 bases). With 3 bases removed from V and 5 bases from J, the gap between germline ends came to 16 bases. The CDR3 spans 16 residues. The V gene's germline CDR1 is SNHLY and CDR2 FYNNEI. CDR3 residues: CASSDPIDGGTGELFF. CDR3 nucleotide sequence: TGTGCCAGCAGTGACCCAATCGACGGGGGTACCGGGGAGCTGTTTTTT. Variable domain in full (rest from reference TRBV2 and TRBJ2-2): EPEVTQTPSHQVTQMGQEVILRCVPISNHLYFYWYRQILGQKVEFLVSFYNNEISEKSEIFDDQFSVERPDGSNFTLKIRSTKLEDSAMYFCASSDPIDGGTGELFFGEGSRLTVL.

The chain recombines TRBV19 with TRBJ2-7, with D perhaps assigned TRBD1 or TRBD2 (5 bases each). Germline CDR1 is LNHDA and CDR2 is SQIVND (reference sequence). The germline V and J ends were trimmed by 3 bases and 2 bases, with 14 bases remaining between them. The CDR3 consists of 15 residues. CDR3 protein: CASSIVGTRPYEQYF. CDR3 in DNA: TGTGCCAGTAGTATTGTCGGGACGAGACCCTACGAGCAGTACTTC. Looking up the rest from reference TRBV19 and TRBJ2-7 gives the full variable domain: DGGITQSPKYLFRKEGQNVTLSCEQNLNHDAMYWYRQDPGQGLRLIYYSQIVNDFQKGDIAEGYSVSREKKESFPLTVTSAQKNPTAFYLCASSIVGTRPYEQYFGPGTRLTVT.

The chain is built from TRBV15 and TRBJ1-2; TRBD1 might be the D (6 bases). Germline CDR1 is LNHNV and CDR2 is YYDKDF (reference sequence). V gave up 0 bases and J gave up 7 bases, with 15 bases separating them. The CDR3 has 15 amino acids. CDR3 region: CATSREQGRKGGYTF. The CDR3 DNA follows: TGTGCCACCAGCAGAGAACAGGGAAGGAAAGGTGGCTACACCTTC.

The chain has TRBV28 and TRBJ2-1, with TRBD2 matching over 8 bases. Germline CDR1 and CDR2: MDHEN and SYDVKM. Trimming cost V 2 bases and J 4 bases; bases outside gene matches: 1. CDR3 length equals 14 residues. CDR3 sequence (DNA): TGTGCCAGCAGTTTAACGGGAGGGTACAATGAGCAGTTCTTC. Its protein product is CASSLTGGYNEQFF.

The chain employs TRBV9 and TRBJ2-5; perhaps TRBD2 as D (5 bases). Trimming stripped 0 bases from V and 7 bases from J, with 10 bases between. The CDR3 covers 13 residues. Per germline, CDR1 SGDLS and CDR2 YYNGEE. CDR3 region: CASSVVGEGTQYF. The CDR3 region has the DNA TGTGCCAGCAGCGTAGTAGGAGAGGGGACCCAGTACTTC.

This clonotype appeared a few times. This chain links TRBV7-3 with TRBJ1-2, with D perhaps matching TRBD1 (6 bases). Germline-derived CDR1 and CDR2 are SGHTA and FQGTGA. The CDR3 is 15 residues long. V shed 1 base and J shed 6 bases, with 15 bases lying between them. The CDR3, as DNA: TGTGCCAGCAGCTTAAGCGGGCAGGGGACGGATGGCTACACCTTC. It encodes CASSLSGQGTDGYTF.

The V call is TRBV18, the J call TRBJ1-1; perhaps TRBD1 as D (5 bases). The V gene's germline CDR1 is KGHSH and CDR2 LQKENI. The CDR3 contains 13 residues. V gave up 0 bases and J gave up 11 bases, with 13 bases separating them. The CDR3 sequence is CASSPPGVFRAFF. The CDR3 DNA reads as TGTGCCAGCTCACCACCGGGGGTATTTCGGGCTTTCTTT.

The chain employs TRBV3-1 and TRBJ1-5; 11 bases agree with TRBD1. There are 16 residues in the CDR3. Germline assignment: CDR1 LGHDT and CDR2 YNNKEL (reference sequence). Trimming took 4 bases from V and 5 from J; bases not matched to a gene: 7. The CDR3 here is CASSPRDRGGHQPQHF. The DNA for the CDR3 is TGTGCCAGCAGCCCCCGGGACAGGGGGGGCCATCAGCCCCAGCATTTT.